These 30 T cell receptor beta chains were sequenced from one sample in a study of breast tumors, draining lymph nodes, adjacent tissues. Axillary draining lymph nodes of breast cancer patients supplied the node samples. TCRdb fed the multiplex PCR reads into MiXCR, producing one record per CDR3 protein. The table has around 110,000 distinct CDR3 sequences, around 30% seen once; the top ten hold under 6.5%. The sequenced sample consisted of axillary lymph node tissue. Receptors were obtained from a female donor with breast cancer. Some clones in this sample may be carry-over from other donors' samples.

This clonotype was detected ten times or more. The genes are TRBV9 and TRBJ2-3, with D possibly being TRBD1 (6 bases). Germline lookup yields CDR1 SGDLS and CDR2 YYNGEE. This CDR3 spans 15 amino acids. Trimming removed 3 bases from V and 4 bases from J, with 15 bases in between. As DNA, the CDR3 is TGTGCCAGCAGCGCCGGGACAATTACTCCAGATACGCAGTATTTT. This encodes CASSAGTITPDTQYF.

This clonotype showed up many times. In DNA, the CDR3 is TGTGCCTGGAGTGCCGGTGGCGGGGCCAACGTCCTGACTTTC. It translates to CAWSAGGGANVLTF. This chain connects TRBV30 to TRBJ2-6; no clear D. V lost 1 base, J lost 4 bases, and 8 bases lay in between. CDR1 and CDR2 (germline): GTSNPN, SVGIG (reference sequence). The CDR3 is 14 amino acids.

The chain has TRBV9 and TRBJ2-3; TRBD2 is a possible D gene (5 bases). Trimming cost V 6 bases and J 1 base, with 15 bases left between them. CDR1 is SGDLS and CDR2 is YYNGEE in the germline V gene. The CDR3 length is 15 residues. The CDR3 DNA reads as TGTGCCAGCACCCTAGGGTGGGGAGGCACAGATACGCAGTATTTT. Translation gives CASTLGWGGTDTQYF.

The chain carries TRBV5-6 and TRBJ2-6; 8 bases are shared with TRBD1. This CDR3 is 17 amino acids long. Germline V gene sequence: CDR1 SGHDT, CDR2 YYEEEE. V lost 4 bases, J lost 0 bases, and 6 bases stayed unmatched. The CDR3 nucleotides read TGTGCCAGCAGCCAGACAGGGGTCAGCTCTGGGGCCAACGTCCTGACTTTC. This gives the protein CASSQTGVSSGANVLTF.

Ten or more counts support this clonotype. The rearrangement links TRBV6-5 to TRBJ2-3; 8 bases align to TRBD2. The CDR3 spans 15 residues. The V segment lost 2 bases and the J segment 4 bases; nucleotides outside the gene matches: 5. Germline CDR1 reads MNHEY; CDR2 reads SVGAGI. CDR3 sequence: CASSYGLAGSDTQYF. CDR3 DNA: TGTGCCAGCAGTTACGGGTTAGCGGGGTCAGATACGCAGTATTTT.

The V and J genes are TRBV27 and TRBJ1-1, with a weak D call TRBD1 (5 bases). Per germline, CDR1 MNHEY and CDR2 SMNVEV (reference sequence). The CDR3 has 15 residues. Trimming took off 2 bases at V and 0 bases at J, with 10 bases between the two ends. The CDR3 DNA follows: TGTGCCAGCAGTTTAGCGGGGCGAGTGAACACTGAAGCTTTCTTT. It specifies CASSLAGRVNTEAFF.

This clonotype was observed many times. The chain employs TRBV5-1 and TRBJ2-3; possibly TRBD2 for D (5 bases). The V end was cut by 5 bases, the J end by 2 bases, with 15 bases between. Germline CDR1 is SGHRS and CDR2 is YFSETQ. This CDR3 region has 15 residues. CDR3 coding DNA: TGCGCCAGCAGATACAGCGGTAGCAACACAGATACGCAGTATTTT. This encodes CASRYSGSNTDTQYF.

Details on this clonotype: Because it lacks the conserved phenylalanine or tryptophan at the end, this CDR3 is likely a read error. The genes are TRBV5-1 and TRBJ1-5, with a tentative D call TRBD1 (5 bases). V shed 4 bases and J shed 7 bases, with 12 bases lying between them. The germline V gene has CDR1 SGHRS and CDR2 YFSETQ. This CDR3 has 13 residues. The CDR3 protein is CASSIRGNQPQHL. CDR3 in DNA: TGCGCCAGCAGCATACGGGGGAACCAGCCCCAGCATCTT.

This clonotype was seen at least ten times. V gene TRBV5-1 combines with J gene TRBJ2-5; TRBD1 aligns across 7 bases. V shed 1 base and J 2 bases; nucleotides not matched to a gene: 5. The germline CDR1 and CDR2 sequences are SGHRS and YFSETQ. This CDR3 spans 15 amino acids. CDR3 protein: CASSLLGQQQETQYF. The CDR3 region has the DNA TGCGCCAGCAGCTTGCTGGGACAGCAACAAGAGACCCAGTACTTC. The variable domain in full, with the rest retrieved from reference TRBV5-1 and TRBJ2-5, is KAGVTQTPRYLIKTRGQQVTLSCSPISGHRSVSWYQQTPGQGLQFLFEYFSETQRNKGNFPGRFSGRQFSNSRSEMNVSTLELGDSALYLCASSLLGQQQETQYFGPGTRLLVL.

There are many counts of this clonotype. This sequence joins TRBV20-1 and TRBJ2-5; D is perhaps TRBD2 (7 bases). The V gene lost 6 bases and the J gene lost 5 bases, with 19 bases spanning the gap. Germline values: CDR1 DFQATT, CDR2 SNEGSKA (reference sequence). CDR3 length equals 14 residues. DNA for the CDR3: TGCAGTGCAAGGGGTGGGGGGCGGGGGGAGACCCAGTACTTC. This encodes CSARGGGRGETQYF.

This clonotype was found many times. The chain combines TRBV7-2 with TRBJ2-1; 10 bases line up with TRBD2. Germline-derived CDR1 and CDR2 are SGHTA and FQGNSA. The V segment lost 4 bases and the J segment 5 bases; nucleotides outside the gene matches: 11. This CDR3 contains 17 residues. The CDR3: CASSSWRKRGGNNEQFF. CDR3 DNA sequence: TGTGCCAGCAGCTCCTGGAGGAAGCGGGGGGGCAACAATGAGCAGTTCTTC.

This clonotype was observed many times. This CDR3 is CASSLYTPFSSTDTQYF. The CDR3 DNA reads as TGTGCCAGCAGCTTATATACCCCGTTCTCTAGCACAGATACGCAGTATTTT. The gene calls are TRBV7-9 and TRBJ2-3; D is unclear. CDR3 size: 17 residues. Per germline, CDR1 SEHNR and CDR2 FQNEAQ (reference sequence). The V end was cut by 2 bases, the J end by 0 bases, with 15 bases between.

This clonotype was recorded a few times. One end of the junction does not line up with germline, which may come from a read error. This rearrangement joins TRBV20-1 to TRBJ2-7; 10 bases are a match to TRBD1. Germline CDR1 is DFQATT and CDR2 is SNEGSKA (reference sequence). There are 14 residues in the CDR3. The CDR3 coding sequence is TGCAGCGCTAGAGAGGGACAGGGGACCTCCGAGCAGTACTTC. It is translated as CSAREGQGTSEQYF.

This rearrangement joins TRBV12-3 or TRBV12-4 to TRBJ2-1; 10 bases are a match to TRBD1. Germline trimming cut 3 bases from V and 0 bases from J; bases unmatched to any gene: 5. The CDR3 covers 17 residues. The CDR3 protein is CASSFLWTGGSYNEQFF. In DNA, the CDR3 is TGTGCCAGCAGTTTCCTGTGGACAGGGGGCTCCTACAATGAGCAGTTCTTC.

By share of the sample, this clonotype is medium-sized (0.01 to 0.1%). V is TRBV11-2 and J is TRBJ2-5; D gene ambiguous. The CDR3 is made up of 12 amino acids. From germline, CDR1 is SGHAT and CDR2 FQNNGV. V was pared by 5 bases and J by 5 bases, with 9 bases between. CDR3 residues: CASSLGVETQYF. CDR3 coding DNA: TGTGCCAGCAGCCTTGGCGTGGAGACCCAGTACTTC.

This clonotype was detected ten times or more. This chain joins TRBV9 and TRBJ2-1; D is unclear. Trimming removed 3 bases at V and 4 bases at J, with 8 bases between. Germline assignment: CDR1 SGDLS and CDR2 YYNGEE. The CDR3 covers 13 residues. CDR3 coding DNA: TGTGCCAGCAGCGCTCGAGGTTACAATGAGCAGTTCTTC. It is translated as CASSARGYNEQFF. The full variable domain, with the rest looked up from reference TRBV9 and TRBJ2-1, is DSGVTQTPKHLITATGQRVTLRCSPRSGDLSVYWYQQSLDQGLQFLIQYYNGEERAKGNILERFSAQQFPDLHSELNLSSLELGDSALYFCASSARGYNEQFFGPGTRLTVL.

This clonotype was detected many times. This CDR3 is CASSQRGGRDTQYF. CDR3 bases: TGTGCCAGCAGCCAGCGGGGGGGCCGTGATACGCAGTATTTT. The genes are TRBV5-8 and TRBJ2-3; 10 bases agree with TRBD2. The CDR3 is made up of 14 amino acids. Looked up from germline, CDR1 is SGHTS and CDR2 is YDEGEE. J lost 6 bases, V lost 4 bases, and 5 bases had no gene match.

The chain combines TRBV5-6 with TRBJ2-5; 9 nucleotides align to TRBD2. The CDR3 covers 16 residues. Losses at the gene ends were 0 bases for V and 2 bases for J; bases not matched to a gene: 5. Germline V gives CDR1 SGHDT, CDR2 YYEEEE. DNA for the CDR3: TGTGCCAGCAGCTTGGCTTTGACTAGCGGACAAGAGACCCAGTACTTC. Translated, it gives CASSLALTSGQETQYF.

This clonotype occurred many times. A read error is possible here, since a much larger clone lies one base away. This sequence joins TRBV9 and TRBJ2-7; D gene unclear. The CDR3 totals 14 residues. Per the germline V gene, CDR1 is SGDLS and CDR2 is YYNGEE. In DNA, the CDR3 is TGTGCCAGCAGCGTAACGTCAACGGGCTACGAGCAGTCCTTC. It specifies CASSVTSTGYEQSF.

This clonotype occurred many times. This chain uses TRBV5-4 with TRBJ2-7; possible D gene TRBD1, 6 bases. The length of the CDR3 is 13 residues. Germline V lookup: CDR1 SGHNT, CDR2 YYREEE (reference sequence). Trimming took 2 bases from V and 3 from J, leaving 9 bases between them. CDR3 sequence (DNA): TGTGCCAGCAGCTTTGGACAGCTCTACGAGCAGTACTTC. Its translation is CASSFGQLYEQYF. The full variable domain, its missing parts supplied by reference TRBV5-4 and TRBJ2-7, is ETGVTQSPTHLIKTRGQQVTLRCSSQSGHNTVSWYQQALGQGPQFIFQYYREEENGRGNFPPRFSGLQFPNYSSELNVNALELDDSALYLCASSFGQLYEQYFGPGTRLTVT.

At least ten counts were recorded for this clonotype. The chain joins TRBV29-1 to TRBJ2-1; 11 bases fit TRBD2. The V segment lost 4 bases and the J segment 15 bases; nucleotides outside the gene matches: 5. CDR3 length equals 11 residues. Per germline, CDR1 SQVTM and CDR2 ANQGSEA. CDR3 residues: CSVASGRSLFF. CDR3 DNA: TGCAGCGTTGCTAGCGGGAGGTCCCTGTTCTTC.

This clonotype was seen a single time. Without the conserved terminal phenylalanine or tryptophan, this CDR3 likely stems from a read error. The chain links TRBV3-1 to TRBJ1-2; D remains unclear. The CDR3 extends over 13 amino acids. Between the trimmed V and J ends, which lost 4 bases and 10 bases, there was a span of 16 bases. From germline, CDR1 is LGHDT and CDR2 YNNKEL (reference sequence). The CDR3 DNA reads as TGTGCCAGCAGCCGTCTTGAAGGGAGGGACTACACCGTC. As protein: CASSRLEGRDYTV.

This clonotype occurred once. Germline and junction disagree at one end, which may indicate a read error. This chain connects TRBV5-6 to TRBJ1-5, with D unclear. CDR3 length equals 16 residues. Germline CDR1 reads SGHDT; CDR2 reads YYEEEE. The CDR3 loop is CASSQDRREKGQPKHF. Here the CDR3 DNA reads TGTGCCAGCAGCCAAGATCGGCGGGAGAAGGGTCAGCCCAAGCATTTT. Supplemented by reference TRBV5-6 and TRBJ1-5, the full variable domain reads DAGVTQSPTHLIKTRGQQVTLRCSPKSGHDTVSWYQQALGQGPQFIFQYYEEEERQRGNFPDRFSGHQFPNYSSELNVNALLLGDSALYLCASSQDRREKGQPKHFGDGTRLSIL.

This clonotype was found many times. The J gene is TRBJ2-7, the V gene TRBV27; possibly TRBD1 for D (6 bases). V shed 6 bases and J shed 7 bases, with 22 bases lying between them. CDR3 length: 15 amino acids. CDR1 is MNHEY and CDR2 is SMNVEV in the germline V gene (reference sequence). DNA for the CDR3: TGTGCCAGCAGCCAAGGGGGTGGGGCTATGTGGGAGCAGTACTTC. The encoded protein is CASSQGGGAMWEQYF.

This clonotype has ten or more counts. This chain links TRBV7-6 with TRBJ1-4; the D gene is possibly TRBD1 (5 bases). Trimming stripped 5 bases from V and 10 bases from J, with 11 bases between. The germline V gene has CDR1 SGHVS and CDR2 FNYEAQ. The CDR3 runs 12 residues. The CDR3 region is CASSELTGKLFF. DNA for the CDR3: TGTGCCAGCAGCGAATTAACAGGAAAACTGTTTTTT.

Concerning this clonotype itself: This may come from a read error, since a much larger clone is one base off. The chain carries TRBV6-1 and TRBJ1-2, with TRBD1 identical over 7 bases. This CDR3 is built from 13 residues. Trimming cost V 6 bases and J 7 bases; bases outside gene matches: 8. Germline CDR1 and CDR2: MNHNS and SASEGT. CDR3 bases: TGTGCCAGCAGGCGGGACAGCACGTTTGGCTACACCTTC. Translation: CASRRDSTFGYTF.

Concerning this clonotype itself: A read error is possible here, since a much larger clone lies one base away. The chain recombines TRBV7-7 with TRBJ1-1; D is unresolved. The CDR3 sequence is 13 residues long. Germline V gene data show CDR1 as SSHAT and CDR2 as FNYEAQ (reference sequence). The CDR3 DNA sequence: TGTGCTAGCAGTCCCGCCAGGAGTACTGAAGCTTCCTTT. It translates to CASSPARSTEASF.

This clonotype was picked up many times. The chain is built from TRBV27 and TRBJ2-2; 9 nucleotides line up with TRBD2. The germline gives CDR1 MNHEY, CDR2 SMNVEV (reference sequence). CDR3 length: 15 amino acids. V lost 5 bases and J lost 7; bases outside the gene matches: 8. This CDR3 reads CASSIGSGSLGELFF. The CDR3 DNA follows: TGTGCCAGCAGTATCGGTAGCGGGAGTCTCGGGGAGCTGTTTTTT.

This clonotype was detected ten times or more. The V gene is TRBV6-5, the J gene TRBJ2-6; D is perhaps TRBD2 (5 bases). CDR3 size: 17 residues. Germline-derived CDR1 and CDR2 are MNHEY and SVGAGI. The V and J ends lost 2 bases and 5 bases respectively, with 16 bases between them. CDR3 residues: CASSYSRGLGRANVLTF. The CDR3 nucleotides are TGTGCCAGCAGTTACAGCCGAGGGTTAGGACGGGCCAACGTCCTGACTTTC.

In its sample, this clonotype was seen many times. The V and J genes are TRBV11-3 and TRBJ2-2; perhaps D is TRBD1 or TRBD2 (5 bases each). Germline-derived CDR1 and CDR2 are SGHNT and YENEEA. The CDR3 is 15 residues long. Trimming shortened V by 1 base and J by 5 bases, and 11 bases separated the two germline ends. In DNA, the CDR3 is TGTGCCAGCAGCTTAGGCCTAGGGACGACCGGGGAGCTGTTTTTT. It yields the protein CASSLGLGTTGELFF.